Listed here is a single T cell receptor (beta chain). This entry belongs to a study of PD-L1 blockade in urothelial cancer. The time point denotes: peripheral blood 6 weeks after treatment start. Patients each gave 1 to 8 samples, pretreatment and on-treatment. Each PCR had synthetic TCR analog templates added to it as a spike-in. Repertoires were generated with immunoSEQ multiplex PCR, while TCRdb's copy carries only in-frame clones and drops some. The sample contains roughly 100,000 clones, over 65% of which appear only once. This CDR3 contains 12 residues. Per germline, CDR1 LNHDA and CDR2 SQIVND (reference sequence). V gave up 6 bases and J gave up 7 bases, with 13 bases separating them.

The V call is TRBV19, the J call TRBJ2-7; possibly TRBD2 for D (5 bases). The material was PBMCs, obtained around atezolizumab (anti-PD-L1) treatment. The clonotype was recovered from a man between 65 and 79 years old with urothelial cancer. CDR3 region: CASSPPTGEQYF. The CDR3 nucleotides read TGTGCCAGTAGCCCCCCAACGGGAGAGCAGTACTTC.